Reported below is one T cell receptor (beta chain). The data were obtained in a study of OX40 agonist ivuxolimab in advanced cancers. Study details: Cancers in dose escalation were hepatocellular, melanoma, renal cell and head and neck.

Sequencing was performed with immunoSEQ multiplex PCR; in TCRdb, only in-frame clones are kept and a portion is missing. The profile shows under 60,000 clones, around 89% of them singletons. The clonotype comes from an adult with an advanced solid tumor such as melanoma, head and neck, liver or kidney cancer. Sequencing used CD4+ or CD8+ T cells sorted from blood, obtained in a trial of the OX40 agonist ivuxolimab.

The DNA for the CDR3 is TGTGCCAGCAGCTTAGTGGCAGGGCGTGAGCAGTACTTC. Translating gives CASSLVAGREQYF. The chain carries TRBV7-8 and TRBJ2-7; the D gene is possibly TRBD1 (5 bases). The germline V gene has CDR1 SGHVS and CDR2 FQNEAQ. The ends were cut back, 1 base at V and 7 bases at J, with 11 bases in the middle. This CDR3 contains 13 residues.